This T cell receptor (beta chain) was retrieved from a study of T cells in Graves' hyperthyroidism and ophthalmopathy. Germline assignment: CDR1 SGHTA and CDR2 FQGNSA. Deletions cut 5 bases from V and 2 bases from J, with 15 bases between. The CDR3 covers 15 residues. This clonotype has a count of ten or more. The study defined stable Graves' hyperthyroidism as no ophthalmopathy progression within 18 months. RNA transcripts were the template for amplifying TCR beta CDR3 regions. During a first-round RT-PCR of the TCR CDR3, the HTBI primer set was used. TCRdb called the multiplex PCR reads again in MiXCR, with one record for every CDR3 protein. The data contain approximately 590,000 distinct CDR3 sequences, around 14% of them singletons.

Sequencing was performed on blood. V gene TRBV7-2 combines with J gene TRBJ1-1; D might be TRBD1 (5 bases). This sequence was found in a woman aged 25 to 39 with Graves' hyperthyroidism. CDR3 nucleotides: TGTGCCAGCAGCCGAGCAGGGAGGGCTAACACTGAAGCTTTCTTT. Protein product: CASSRAGRANTEAFF.